This TCR beta chain originates from a study of T cell responses to AZD1222 COVID-19 vaccine. Sequencing was performed with immunoSEQ multiplex PCR; in TCRdb, only in-frame clones are kept and a portion is missing. The table has just under 55,000 clones, 70% to 90% seen once. This clone was seen once. J gave up 4 bases and V 5 bases, and 8 bases lay outside the gene matches. CDR3 length equals 15 residues. From germline, CDR1 is SGHTA and CDR2 FQGTGA. The chain carries TRBV7-3 and TRBJ1-1, with TRBD1 identical over 9 bases. This specimen was peripheral blood, taken on day 0 of AZD1222 vaccination. The TCR comes from an adult in good health. For the CDR3, the DNA is TGTGCCAGCAGCCTACAGGGGGCTGGAGGCACTGAAGCTTTCTTT. It codes for CASSLQGAGGTEAFF.